This paragraph reports one TCR beta chain. Each PCR replicate from the sorted subsets contained around 200 ng DNA, which is about 30,000 T cell genomes. Here immunoSEQ multiplex PCR was the method, and the copy in TCRdb shows in-frame clones only, minus some. Among roughly 1,600,000 clones listed, approximately 98.5% were seen once. Donors included only healthy HIV-negative adults lacking recent acute infections or vaccinations. CD45RA-negative memory and CD45RA+ naive subsets were split from the CD4+ cells. This sample was taken from a study of shared clonotypes between healthy human individuals. The specimen was naive CD4+ T cells sorted from blood. Subset specified: CD45RA+ positively selected. The receptor was derived from a man aged 25 to 40 in good health.

The CDR3 loop reads CASSYSWARDEKLFF. DNA of the CDR3: TGTGCCAGCAGTTACTCGTGGGCCAGGGATGAAAAACTGTTTTTT. This chain connects TRBV6-6 to TRBJ1-4, with D possibly matching TRBD1 (5 bases). CDR3 length: 15 residues. Trimming took 0 bases from V and 6 from J, leaving 11 bases between them. The germline CDR1 and CDR2 sequences are MNHNY and SVGAGI (reference sequence).